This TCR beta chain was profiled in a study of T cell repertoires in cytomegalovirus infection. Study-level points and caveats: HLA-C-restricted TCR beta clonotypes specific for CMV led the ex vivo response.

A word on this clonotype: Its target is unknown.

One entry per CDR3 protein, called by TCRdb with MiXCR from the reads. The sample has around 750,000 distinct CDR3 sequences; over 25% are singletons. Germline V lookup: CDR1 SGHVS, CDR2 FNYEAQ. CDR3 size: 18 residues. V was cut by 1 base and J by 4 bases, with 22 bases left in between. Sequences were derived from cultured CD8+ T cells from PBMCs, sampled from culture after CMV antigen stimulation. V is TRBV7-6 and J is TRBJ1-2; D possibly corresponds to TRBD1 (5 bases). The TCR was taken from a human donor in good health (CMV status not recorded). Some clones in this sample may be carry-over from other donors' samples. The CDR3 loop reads CASSLGGSWGPAGYGYTF. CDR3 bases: TGTGCCAGCAGCTTAGGGGGTTCTTGGGGACCCGCGGGCTATGGCTACACCTTC.